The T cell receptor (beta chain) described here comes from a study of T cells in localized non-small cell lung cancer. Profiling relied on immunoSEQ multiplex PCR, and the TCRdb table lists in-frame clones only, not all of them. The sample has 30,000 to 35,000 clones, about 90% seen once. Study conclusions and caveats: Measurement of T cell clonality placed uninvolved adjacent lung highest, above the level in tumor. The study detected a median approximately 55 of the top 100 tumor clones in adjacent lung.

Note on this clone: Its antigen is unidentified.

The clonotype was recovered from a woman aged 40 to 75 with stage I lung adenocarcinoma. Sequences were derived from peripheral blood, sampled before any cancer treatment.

The CDR3 protein is CASRGGQVGSYEQYF. In DNA, the CDR3 is TGTGCCAGCAGGGGTGGACAGGTGGGCTCCTACGAGCAGTACTTC. This chain links TRBV2 with TRBJ2-7; TRBD1 aligns across 7 bases. CDR3 length: 15 amino acids. The V segment lost 6 bases and the J segment 0 bases; nucleotides outside the gene matches: 8. CDR1 is SNHLY, CDR2 FYNNEI, per germline.